The clone carrying this TCR beta chain was counted between two and nine times. Its specificity is unknown. The record originates from a study of PD-1 blockade in classical Hodgkin lymphoma. CDR1 SEHNR and CDR2 FQNEAQ come from the germline V gene (reference sequence). CDR3 length: 11 amino acids. Deletions cut 1 base from V and 9 bases from J, with 6 bases between. The patients all showed relapse after autologous stem cell transplantation, while their brentuximab vedotin exposure varied. Complete response, partial response or progressive disease were the best responses. Assay used: immunoSEQ multiplex PCR; TCRdb lists only in-frame clones, some missing. The sample yields 30,000 to 45,000 clones, approximately 87% seen once. Findings of the study overall: Complete responders entered with baseline diversity on par with newly diagnosed patients, the results showed.

The TCR sequence derives from a human donor with classical Hodgkin lymphoma. The source material was peripheral blood mononuclear cells (PBMCs), sampled at baseline. The V gene is TRBV7-9, the J gene TRBJ2-5; D is undetermined. CDR3 region: CASSLGGPQYF. Written as DNA, the CDR3 is TGTGCCAGCAGCTTAGGGGGTCCCCAGTACTTC.